Each of the 20 T cell receptor beta chains below was sequenced from the same sample in a study of identical twins. MiXCR was run by TCRdb on the 5' RACE reads, yielding one entry per CDR3 protein. The sample lists hundreds of thousands of distinct CDR3 sequences; around 6.9% were seen once. The same specimen was also included in a second study, on yellow fever vaccine responses in identical twins.

Source material: memory (CD45RO+) T cells sorted from blood. Receptor source: a woman younger than 35 in good health.

The chain links TRBV7-2 to TRBJ2-5; perhaps TRBD2 as D (5 bases). The CDR3 runs 14 residues. Germline V gene sequence: CDR1 SGHTA, CDR2 FQGNSA. Trimming stripped 5 bases from V and 5 bases from J, with 15 bases between. CDR3 coding DNA: TGTGCCAGCAGCCCAGAGTTCGGGGTGGAGACCCAGTACTTC. Amino acid sequence: CASSPEFGVETQYF.

This clonotype has at least ten counts. This sequence joins TRBV18 and TRBJ2-5; D call uncertain. The V and J ends lost 2 bases and 5 bases respectively, with 6 bases between them. This CDR3 is built from 12 residues. Germline V gives CDR1 KGHSH, CDR2 LQKENI. DNA of the CDR3: TGTGCCAGCTCACCAGGCTGGGAGACCCAGTACTTC. Amino acids: CASSPGWETQYF.

This sequence joins TRBV20-1 and TRBJ2-5; D ambiguous. Germline values: CDR1 DFQATT, CDR2 SNEGSKA (reference sequence). This CDR3 has 12 amino acids. Trimming shortened V by 3 bases and J by 3 bases, and 8 bases separated the two germline ends. CDR3 sequence: CSASRPEETQYF. The CDR3 DNA reads as TGCAGTGCTAGCCGGCCGGAAGAGACCCAGTACTTC.

This clonotype was seen many times. The chain joins TRBV20-1 to TRBJ1-5, with D perhaps matching TRBD1 (6 bases). This CDR3 comprises 14 residues. V lost 2 bases to trimming and J lost 6 bases, with 14 bases between them. CDR1 is DFQATT, CDR2 SNEGSKA, per germline (reference sequence). CDR3 coding DNA: TGCAGTGCTAGACCCAGGGGAGAGGCTCAGCCCCAGCATTTT. It translates to CSARPRGEAQPQHF.

Many counts were recorded for this clonotype. V usage is TRBV10-3 and J usage is TRBJ2-3, with 7 bases that match TRBD1. Per germline, CDR1 ENHRY and CDR2 SYGVKD. Trimming removed 2 bases from V and 1 base from J; junction bases left unmatched: 6. The CDR3 contains 16 residues. The CDR3 DNA sequence: TGTGCCATCAGTGAGAACAGGGGATTGGGCACAGATACGCAGTATTTT. It encodes CAISENRGLGTDTQYF.

This clonotype turned up a few times. The chain uses TRBV5-1 and TRBJ1-6, with unresolved D. This CDR3 is 14 amino acids long. Germline V gives CDR1 SGHRS, CDR2 YFSETQ. V was pared by 1 base and J by 9 bases, with 11 bases between. CDR3 in DNA: TGCGCCAGCAGCTTGAGTGCAGAGACTTCACCCCTCCACTTT. Translation gives CASSLSAETSPLHF.

This sequence joins TRBV15 and TRBJ1-1, with D hard to call. Trimming cost V 0 bases and J 11 bases, with 10 bases left between them. Germline CDR1 LNHNV, CDR2 YYDKDF (reference sequence). This CDR3 has 12 amino acids. The CDR3 sequence is CATSRDFRTAFF. Here the CDR3 DNA reads TGTGCCACCAGCAGAGATTTTCGTACGGCTTTCTTT.

This clonotype was seen more than once but under ten times. J is TRBJ2-3 and V is TRBV7-9; D remains ambiguous. V was pared by 5 bases and J by 4 bases, with 13 bases between. The CDR3 sequence is 14 residues long. From germline, CDR1 is SEHNR and CDR2 FQNEAQ (reference sequence). CDR3 sequence (DNA): TGTGCCAGCAGCACCCACCAGATTTCAGATACGCAGTATTTT. It yields the protein CASSTHQISDTQYF.

This clonotype was found many times. This chain's CDR3 is CSRTSGKGYEQFF. As DNA, the CDR3 is TGCAGCCGGACTAGCGGGAAGGGCTATGAGCAGTTCTTC. The V and J genes are TRBV20-1 and TRBJ2-1; 12 nucleotides line up with TRBD2. Germline V gene data show CDR1 as DFQATT and CDR2 as SNEGSKA (reference sequence). There are 13 residues in the CDR3.

This clonotype was detected ten times or more. J is TRBJ2-3 and V is TRBV25-1; TRBD2 matches at 9 bases. The CDR3 has 15 amino acids. V trimming: 4 bases; J trimming: 2 bases; junction bases outside the gene matches: 4. CDR1 and CDR2 (germline): MGHDK, SYGVNS. CDR3 protein: CASSGSGSITDTQYF. The DNA of the CDR3 is TGTGCCAGCAGTGGTAGCGGGAGTATCACAGATACGCAGTATTTT. The full variable domain, completed using reference TRBV25-1 and TRBJ2-3, is EADIYQTPRYLVIGTGKKITLECSQTMGHDKMYWYQQDPGMELHLIHYSYGVNSTEKGDLSSESTVSRIRTEHFPLTLESARPSHTSQYLCASSGSGSITDTQYFGPGTRLTVL.

This clonotype was observed a few times. The chain is built from TRBV7-6 and TRBJ2-1; D gene uncertain. This CDR3 comprises 15 residues. With 4 bases removed from V and 3 bases from J, the gap between germline ends came to 13 bases. In germline, CDR1 is SGHVS, CDR2 FNYEAQ. CDR3 nucleotides: TGTGCCAGCAGCTCTGCTCTCACCCTCTACAATGAGCAGTTCTTC. Translation gives CASSSALTLYNEQFF.

This sequence joins TRBV2 and TRBJ2-3; D uncertain. V gave up 7 bases and J gave up 0 bases, with 11 bases separating them. Per the germline V gene, CDR1 is SNHLY and CDR2 is FYNNEI. This CDR3 has 14 amino acids. Written as DNA, the CDR3 is TGTGCCAGCAAAGTGGATCCTAGCACAGATACGCAGTATTTT. It codes for CASKVDPSTDTQYF.

Turning to this clonotype: The limits of the CDR3 on the DNA are not certain, so only TCRdb's listed CDR3 is given. The rearrangement joins TRBV5-1 to TRBJ2-2. The CDR3 adds up to 14 amino acids, both ends counted. Germline values: CDR1 SGHRS, CDR2 YFSETQ. The CDR3 protein is CASRLGNTGELFFF.

In its sample, this clonotype was seen many times. The DNA for the CDR3 is TGCGCCAGCAGCTTGGGTGCTGAGCTTTACTATGGCTACACCTTC. Amino acid sequence: CASSLGAELYYGYTF. This chain joins TRBV5-1 and TRBJ1-2; D not resolved. CDR3 length: 15 residues. V was cut by 0 bases and J by 3 bases, with 12 bases left in between. Germline-derived CDR1 and CDR2 are SGHRS and YFSETQ.

This clonotype has more than one count but fewer than ten. V and J are TRBV12-3 or TRBV12-4 and TRBJ2-7, with 11 bases aligning to TRBD2. J gave up 1 base and V 6 bases, and 2 bases lay outside the gene matches. The CDR3 is 14 amino acids. CDR3 nucleotides: TGTGCCAGCAGCACTAGCGGGGGATCCTACGAGCAGTACTTC. Its protein is CASSTSGGSYEQYF.

The chain is built from TRBV7-6 and TRBJ2-2; 11 bases agree with TRBD1. Germline V gene sequence: CDR1 SGHVS, CDR2 FNYEAQ. Trimming took 5 bases from V and 8 from J; bases not matched to a gene: 10. The CDR3 loop spans 16 amino acids. The CDR3: CASSPRDRGSKGELFF. The CDR3 coding sequence is TGTGCCAGCAGCCCCCGGGACAGGGGGTCAAAAGGGGAGCTGTTTTTT. The full variable domain, with the rest looked up from reference TRBV7-6 and TRBJ2-2, is GAGVSQSPRYKVTKRGQDVALRCDPISGHVSLYWYRQALGQGPEFLTYFNYEAQQDKSGLPNDRFSAERPEGSISTLTIQRTEQRDSAMYRCASSPRDRGSKGELFFGEGSRLTVL.

This clonotype was seen only a few times. The gene calls are TRBV6-2 or TRBV6-3 and TRBJ2-7, with 7 bases lining up with TRBD2. The CDR3 has 16 amino acids. The junction had 9 bases not matched to a gene; V was cut back by 3 bases and J by 1 base. The germline CDR1 and CDR2 sequences are MNHEY and SVGEGT. The CDR3 protein is CASSYASGGRSYEQYF. CDR3 bases: TGTGCCAGCAGTTATGCCTCGGGAGGAAGATCCTACGAGCAGTACTTC.

This clonotype was seen ten or more times. The genes are TRBV6-1 and TRBJ1-3, with 7 positions matching TRBD1. The germline CDR1 and CDR2 sequences are MNHNS and SASEGT. CDR3 size: 14 residues. V lost 4 bases to trimming and J lost 2 bases; unmatched junction nucleotides: 2. CDR3 coding DNA: TGTGCCAGCAGTGCAGGGGGACCTGGAAACACCATATATTTT. This gives the protein CASSAGGPGNTIYF.

The chain is built from TRBV27 and TRBJ2-5; D is possibly TRBD1 (6 bases). V shed 8 bases and J shed 2 bases, with 18 bases lying between them. The CDR3 covers 15 residues. Germline values: CDR1 MNHEY, CDR2 SMNVEV (reference sequence). This chain's CDR3 is CASSSEGVGQETQYF. As DNA, the CDR3 is TGTGCCAGCTCTAGTGAGGGGGTAGGTCAAGAGACCCAGTACTTC.

The rearrangement links TRBV5-1 to TRBJ1-4, with D hard to call. The CDR3 length is 14 residues. Trimming took 0 bases from V and 5 from J, leaving 8 bases between them. Germline V gene sequence: CDR1 SGHRS, CDR2 YFSETQ. The CDR3 bases are TGCGCCAGCAGCTTGGAAGGGATAAATGAAAAACTGTTTTTT. It translates to CASSLEGINEKLFF.